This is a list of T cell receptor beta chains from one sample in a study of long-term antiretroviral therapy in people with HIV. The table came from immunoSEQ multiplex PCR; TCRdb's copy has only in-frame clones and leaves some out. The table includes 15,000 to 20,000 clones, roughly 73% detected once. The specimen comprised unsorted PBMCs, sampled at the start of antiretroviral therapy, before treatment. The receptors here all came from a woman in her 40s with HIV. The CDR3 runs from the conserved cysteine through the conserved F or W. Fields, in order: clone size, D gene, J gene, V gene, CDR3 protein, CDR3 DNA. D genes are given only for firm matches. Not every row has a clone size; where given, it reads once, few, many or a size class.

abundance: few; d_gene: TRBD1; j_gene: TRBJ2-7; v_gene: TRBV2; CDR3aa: CASSPPRRTGGASYEQYF; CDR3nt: TGTGCCAGCTCCCCACCGCGGAGGACAGGGGGCGCATCCTACGAGCAGTACTTC
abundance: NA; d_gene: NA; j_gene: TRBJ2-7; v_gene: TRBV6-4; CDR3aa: CASTPKNTVYEQYF; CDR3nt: TGTGCCAGCACTCCCAAGAACACAGTCTACGAGCAGTACTTC
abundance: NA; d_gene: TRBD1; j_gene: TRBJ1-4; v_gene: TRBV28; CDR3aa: CASSLTGGDEKLFF; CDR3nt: TGTGCCAGCAGCCTCACAGGGGGAGACGAAAAACTGTTTTTT
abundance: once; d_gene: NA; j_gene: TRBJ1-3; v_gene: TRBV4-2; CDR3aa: CASSQDRSSGNTIYF; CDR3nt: TGTGCCAGCAGCCAAGATCGGTCGTCTGGAAACACCATATATTTT
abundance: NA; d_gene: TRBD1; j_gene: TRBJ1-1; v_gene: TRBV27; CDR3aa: CASSTDRDYYEPNTEAFF; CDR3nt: TGTGCCAGCAGTACCGACAGGGATTACTACGAGCCGAACACTGAAGCTTTCTTT
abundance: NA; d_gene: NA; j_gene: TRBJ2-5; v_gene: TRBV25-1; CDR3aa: CASSEAGAGETQYF; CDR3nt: TGTGCCAGCAGTGAGGCCGGGGCGGGGGAGACCCAGTACTTC
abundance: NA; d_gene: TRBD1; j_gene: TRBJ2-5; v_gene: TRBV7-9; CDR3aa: CASSSTGTGGPQRETQYF; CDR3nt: TGTGCCAGCAGCTCCACAGGGACAGGGGGGCCCCAGAGAGAGACCCAGTACTTC
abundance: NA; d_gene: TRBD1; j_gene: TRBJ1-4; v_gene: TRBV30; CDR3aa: CAWSRDRGNEKLFF; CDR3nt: TGTGCCTGGAGCCGGGACAGGGGGAATGAAAAACTGTTTTTT
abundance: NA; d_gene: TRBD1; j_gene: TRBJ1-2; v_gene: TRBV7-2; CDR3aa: CASSLGPNRGKDGYTF; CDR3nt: TGTGCCAGCAGCTTAGGACCCAACAGGGGGAAAGATGGCTACACCTTC
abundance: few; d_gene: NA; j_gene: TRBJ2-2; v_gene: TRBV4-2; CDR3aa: CASSQDPETVNTGELFF; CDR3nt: TGTGCCAGCAGCCAAGATCCCGAGACAGTGAACACCGGGGAGCTGTTTTTT
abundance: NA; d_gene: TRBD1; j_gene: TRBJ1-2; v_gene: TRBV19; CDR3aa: CASTGGNYGYTF; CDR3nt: TGTGCCAGCACAGGGGGAAACTATGGCTACACCTTC
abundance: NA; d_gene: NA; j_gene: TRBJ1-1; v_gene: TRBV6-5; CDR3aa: CASSYRTQNTEAFF; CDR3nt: TGTGCCAGCAGTTACAGGACACAGAACACTGAAGCTTTCTTT
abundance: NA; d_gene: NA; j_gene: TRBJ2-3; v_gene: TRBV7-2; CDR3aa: CASSLRGPSTDTQYF; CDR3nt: TGTGCCAGCAGCCTCAGGGGCCCTAGCACAGATACGCAGTATTTT
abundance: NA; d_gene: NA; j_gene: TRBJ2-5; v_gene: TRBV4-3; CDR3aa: CASSQGERTETQYF; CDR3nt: TGCGCCAGCAGCCAAGGGGAGCGGACAGAGACCCAGTACTTC
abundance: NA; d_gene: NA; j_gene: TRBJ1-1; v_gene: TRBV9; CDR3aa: CASSTELYTEAFF; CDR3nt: TGTGCCAGCAGCACAGAGTTGTACACTGAAGCTTTCTTT
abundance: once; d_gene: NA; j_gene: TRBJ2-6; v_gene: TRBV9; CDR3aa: CASSVFGSGANVLTF; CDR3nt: TGTGCCAGCAGCGTATTTGGATCTGGGGCCAACGTCCTGACTTTC
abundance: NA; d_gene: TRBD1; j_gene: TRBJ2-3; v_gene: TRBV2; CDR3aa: CASRQDRTTDTQYF; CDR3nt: TGTGCCAGCAGGCAGGACAGGACCACAGATACGCAGTATTTT
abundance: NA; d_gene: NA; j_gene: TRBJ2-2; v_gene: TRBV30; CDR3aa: CAWATGNTGELFF; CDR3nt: TGTGCCTGGGCTACAGGTAACACCGGGGAGCTGTTTTTT
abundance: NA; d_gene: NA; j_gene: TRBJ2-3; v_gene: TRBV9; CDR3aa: CASSVGGHRGGAPNLTDTQYF; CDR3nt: TGTGCCAGCAGCGTAGGCGGCCATAGGGGGGGGGCCCCGAACCTGACAGATACGCAGTATTTT
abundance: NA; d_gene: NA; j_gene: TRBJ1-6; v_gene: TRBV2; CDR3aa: CASNYADTDNSPLHF; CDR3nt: TGTGCCAGCAATTACGCGGACACTGATAATTCACCCCTCCACTTT
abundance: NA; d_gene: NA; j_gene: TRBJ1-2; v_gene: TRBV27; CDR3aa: CASSLGKGVYGYTF; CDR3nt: TGTGCCAGCAGTTTAGGGAAGGGGGTCTATGGCTACACCTTC
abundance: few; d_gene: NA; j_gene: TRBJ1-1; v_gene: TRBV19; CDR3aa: CASSPRTDTVEAFF; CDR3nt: TGTGCCAGTAGCCCCCGGACAGACACCGTTGAAGCTTTCTTT
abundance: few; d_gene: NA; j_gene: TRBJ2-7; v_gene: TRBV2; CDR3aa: CASSFSTGSYEQYF; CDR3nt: TGTGCCAGCAGTTTTTCTACAGGGTCCTACGAGCAGTACTTC
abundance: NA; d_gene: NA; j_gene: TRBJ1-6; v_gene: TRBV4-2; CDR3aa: CASSQEGSRNSPLHF; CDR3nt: TGTGCCAGCAGCCAAGAAGGGAGCCGAAATTCACCCCTCCACTTT
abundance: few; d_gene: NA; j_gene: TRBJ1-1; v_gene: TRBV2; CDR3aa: CASSEAGGPNTEAFF; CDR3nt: TGTGCCAGCAGTGAAGCTGGGGGCCCGAACACTGAAGCTTTCTTT
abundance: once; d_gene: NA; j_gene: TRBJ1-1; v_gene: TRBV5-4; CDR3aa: CASSLGQGTTEAFF; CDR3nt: TGTGCCAGCAGCCTTGGACAAGGGACCACTGAAGCTTTCTTT
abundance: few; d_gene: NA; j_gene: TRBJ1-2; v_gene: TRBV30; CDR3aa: CAWSRGFDGYTF; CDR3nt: TGTGCCTGGAGTAGGGGGTTCGATGGCTACACCTTC
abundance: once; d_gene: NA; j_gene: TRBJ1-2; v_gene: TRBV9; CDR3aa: CASTRGGAGNYGYTF; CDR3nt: TGTGCCAGCACTCGGGGAGGCGCTGGGAACTATGGCTACACCTTC
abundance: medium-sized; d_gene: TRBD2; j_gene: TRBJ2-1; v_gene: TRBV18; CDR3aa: CASSPPTSGDNEQFF; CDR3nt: TGTGCCAGCTCACCACCGACTAGCGGGGACAATGAGCAGTTCTTC
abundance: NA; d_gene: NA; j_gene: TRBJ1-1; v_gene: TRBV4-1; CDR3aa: CASSQDSGDTEAFF; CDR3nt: TGCGCCAGCAGCCAAGATTCCGGGGACACTGAAGCTTTCTTT
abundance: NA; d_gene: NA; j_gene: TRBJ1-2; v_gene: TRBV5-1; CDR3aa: CASSLDGFEGYTF; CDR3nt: TGCGCCAGCAGCTTGGATGGGTTCGAGGGCTACACCTTC
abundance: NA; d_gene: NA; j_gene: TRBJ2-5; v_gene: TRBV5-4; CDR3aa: CASSPFPLADPETQYF; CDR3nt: TGTGCCAGCAGCCCCTTCCCATTAGCGGACCCAGAGACCCAGTACTTC
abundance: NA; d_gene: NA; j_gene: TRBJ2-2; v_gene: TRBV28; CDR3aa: CASSLGRNTGELFF; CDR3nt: TGTGCCAGCAGCCTGGGGAGGAACACCGGGGAGCTGTTTTTT
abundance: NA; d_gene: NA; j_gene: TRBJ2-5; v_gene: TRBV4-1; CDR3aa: CASSQTGNDETQYF; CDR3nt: TGCGCCAGCAGCCAAACAGGGAATGACGAGACCCAGTACTTC
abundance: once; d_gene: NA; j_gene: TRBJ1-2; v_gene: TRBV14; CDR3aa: CASSQAGRQIAYGYTF; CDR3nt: TGTGCCAGCAGCCAAGCGGGACGGCAAATAGCCTATGGCTACACCTTC